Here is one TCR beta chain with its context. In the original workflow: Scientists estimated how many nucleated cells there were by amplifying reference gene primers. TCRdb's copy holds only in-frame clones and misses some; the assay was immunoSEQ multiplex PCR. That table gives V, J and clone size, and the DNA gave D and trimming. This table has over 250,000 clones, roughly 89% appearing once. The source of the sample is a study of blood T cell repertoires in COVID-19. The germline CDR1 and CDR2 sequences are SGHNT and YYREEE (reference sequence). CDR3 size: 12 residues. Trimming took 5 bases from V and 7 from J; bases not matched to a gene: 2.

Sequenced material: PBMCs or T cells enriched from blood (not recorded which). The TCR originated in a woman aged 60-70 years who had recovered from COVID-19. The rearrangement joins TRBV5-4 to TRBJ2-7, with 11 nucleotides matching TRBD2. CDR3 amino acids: CASSRLAGEQYF. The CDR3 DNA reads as TGTGCCAGCAGTCGACTAGCGGGGGAGCAGTACTTC. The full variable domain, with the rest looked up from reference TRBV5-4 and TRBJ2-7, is ETGVTQSPTHLIKTRGQQVTLRCSSQSGHNTVSWYQQALGQGPQFIFQYYREEENGRGNFPPRFSGLQFPNYSSELNVNALELDDSALYLCASSRLAGEQYFGPGTRLTVT.